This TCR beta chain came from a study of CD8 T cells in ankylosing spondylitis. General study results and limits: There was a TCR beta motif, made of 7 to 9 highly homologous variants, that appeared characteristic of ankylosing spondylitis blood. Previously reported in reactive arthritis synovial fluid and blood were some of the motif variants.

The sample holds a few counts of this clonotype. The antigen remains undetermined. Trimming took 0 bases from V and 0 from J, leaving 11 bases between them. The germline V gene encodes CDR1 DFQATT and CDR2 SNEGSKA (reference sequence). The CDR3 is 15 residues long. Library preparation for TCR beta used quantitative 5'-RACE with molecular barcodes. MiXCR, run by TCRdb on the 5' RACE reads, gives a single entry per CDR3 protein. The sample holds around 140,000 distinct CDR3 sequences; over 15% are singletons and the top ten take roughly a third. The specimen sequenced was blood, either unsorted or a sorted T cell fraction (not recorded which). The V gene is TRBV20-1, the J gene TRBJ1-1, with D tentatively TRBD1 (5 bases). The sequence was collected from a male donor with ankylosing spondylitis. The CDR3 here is CSARETTGLNTEAFF. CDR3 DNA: TGCAGTGCTAGAGAGACCACAGGATTGAACACTGAAGCTTTCTTT.